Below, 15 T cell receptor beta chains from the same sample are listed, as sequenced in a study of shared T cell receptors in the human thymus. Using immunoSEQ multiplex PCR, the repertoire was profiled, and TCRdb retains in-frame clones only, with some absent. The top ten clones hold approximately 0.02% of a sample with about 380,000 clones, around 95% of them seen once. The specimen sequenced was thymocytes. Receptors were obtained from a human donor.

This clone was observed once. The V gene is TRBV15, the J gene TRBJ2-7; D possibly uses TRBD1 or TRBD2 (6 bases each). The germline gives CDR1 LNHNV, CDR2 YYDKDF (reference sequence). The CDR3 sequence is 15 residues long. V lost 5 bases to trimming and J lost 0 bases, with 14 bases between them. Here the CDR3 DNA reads TGTGCCACCAGCGCAGGAGGGACACCCTCCTACGAGCAGTACTTC. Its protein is CATSAGGTPSYEQYF.

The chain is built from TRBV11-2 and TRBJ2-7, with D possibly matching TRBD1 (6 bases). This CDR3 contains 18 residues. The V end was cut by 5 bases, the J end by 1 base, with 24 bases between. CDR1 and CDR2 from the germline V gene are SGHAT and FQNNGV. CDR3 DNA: TGTGCCAGCAGCGCCCCCGCTACAGGGCACCGCCGATCCTACGAGCAGTACTTC. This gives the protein CASSAPATGHRRSYEQYF.

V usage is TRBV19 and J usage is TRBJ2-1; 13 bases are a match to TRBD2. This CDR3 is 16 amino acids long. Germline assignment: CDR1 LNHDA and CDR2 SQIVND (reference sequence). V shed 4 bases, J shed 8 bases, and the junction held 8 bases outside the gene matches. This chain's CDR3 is CASSRTSGRIVDEQFF. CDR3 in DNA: TGTGCCAGTAGTAGGACTAGCGGGAGAATTGTGGATGAGCAGTTCTTC.

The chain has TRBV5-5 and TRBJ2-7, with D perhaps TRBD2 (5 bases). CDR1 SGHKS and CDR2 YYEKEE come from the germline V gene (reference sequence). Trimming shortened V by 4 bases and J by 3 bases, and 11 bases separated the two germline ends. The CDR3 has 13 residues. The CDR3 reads CASSIGLNYEQYF. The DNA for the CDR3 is TGTGCCAGCAGCATTGGACTCAACTACGAGCAGTACTTC.

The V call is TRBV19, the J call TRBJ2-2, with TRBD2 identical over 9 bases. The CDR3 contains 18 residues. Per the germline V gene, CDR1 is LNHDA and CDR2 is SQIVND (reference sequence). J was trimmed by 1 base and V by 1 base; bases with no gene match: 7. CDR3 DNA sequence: TGTGCCAGTAGTATAGGGGGGCTAGCGGGATGGAACACCGGGGAGCTGTTTTTT. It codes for CASSIGGLAGWNTGELFF.

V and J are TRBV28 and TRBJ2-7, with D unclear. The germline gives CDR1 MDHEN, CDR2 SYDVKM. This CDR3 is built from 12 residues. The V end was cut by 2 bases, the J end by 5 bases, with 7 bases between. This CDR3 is CASSLKSHEQYF. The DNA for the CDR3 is TGTGCCAGCAGTTTAAAGTCCCACGAGCAGTACTTC.

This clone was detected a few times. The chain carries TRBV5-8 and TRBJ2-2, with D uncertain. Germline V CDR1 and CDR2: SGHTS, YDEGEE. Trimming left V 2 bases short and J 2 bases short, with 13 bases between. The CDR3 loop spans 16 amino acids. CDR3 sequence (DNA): TGTGCCAGCAGCTTAGTTCAGGACCAAAACACCGGGGAGCTGTTTTTT. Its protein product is CASSLVQDQNTGELFF. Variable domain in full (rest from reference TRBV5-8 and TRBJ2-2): EAGVTQSPTHLIKTRGQQATLRCSPISGHTSVYWYQQALGLGLQFLLWYDEGEERNRGNFPPRFSGRQFPNYSSELNVNALELEDSALYLCASSLVQDQNTGELFFGEGSRLTVL.

The CDR3 sequence: CASSSRLAGGRSGTGELFF. The CDR3 DNA follows: TGTGCCAGCAGCTCAAGACTAGCGGGAGGGCGGTCGGGCACCGGGGAGCTGTTTTTT. V gene TRBV7-6 combines with J gene TRBJ2-2; TRBD2 agrees at 14 bases. J lost 4 bases, V lost 4 bases, and 11 bases had no gene match. CDR3 length: 19 amino acids. Germline values: CDR1 SGHVS, CDR2 FNYEAQ.

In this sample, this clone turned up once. The CDR3 loop is CASRQQGPQGRYEQYF. CDR3 nucleotides: TGTGCCAGCAGACAACAGGGACCCCAGGGTCGCTACGAGCAGTACTTC. This chain uses TRBV28 with TRBJ2-7; D is possibly TRBD1 (6 bases). Trimming took off 6 bases at V and 3 bases at J, with 21 bases between the two ends. CDR3 length: 16 amino acids. Per germline, CDR1 MDHEN and CDR2 SYDVKM.

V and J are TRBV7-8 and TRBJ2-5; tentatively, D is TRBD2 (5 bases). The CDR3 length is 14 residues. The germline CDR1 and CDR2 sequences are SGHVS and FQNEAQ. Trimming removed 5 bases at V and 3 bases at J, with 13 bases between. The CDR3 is CASSPMGSKETQYF. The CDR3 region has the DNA TGTGCCAGCAGCCCCATGGGGAGCAAAGAGACCCAGTACTTC.

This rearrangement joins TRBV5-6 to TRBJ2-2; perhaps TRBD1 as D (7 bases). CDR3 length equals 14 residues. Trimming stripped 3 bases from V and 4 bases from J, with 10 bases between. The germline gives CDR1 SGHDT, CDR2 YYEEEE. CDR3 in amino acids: CASSSQGGTGELFF. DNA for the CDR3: TGTGCCAGCAGCTCGCAGGGGGGCACCGGGGAGCTGTTTTTT.

CDR3 region: CASSHVGARRDTEAFF. The DNA of the CDR3 is TGTGCCAGTAGCCATGTCGGGGCGAGGAGAGACACTGAAGCTTTCTTT. The chain recombines TRBV19 with TRBJ1-1; possibly TRBD1 for D (5 bases). Germline V gives CDR1 LNHDA, CDR2 SQIVND (reference sequence). V was cut by 6 bases and J by 3 bases, with 20 bases left in between. This CDR3 contains 16 residues.

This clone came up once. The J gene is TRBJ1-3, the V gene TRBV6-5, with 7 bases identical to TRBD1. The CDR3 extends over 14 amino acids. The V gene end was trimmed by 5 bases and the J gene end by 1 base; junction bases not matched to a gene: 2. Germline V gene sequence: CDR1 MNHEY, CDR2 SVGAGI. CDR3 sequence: CASSKTGSGNTIYF. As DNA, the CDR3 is TGTGCCAGCAGTAAGACAGGGTCTGGAAACACCATATATTTT.

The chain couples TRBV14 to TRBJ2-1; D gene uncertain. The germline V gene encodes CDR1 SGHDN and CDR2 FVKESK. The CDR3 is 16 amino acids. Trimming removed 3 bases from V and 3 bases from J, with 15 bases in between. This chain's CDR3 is CASSQRLSPFYNEQFF. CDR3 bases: TGTGCCAGCAGCCAGAGACTGTCGCCTTTCTACAATGAGCAGTTCTTC.

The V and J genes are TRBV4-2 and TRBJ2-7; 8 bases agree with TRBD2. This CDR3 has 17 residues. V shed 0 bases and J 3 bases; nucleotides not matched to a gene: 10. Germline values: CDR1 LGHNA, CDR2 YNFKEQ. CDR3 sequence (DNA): TGTGCCAGCAGCCAAGATGGGGAGACTAGCGCCCACTACGAGCAGTACTTC. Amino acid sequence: CASSQDGETSAHYEQYF.